This paragraph covers one T cell receptor beta chain sequence. Its antigen has not been determined. No qualities accompany the bases; no much larger clone lies one base away. CDR1 and CDR2 were assigned from the germline V gene (reference sequence) as GTSNPN and SVGIG. The CDR3 measures 14 amino acids from cysteine to phenylalanine. Only CDR3 DNA is held: 42 bases, read in frame from base 1. Germline trimming amounts to 8 bases on V and 4 bases on J, with 13 as the count of junction bases outside the gene matches. Receptor amplification or capture employed the immunoSEQ multiplex PCR assay. For most patients, genomic DNA was isolated with the Qiagen DNeasy Blood and Tissue Kit and shipped frozen to Adaptive Biotechnologies for TCR sequencing. Adaptive Biotechnologies carried out high-throughput TCR-beta CDR3 sequencing of genomic DNA for most patients. In the original analysis: TCR sequencing data for over 15 patients were retrieved from Adaptive's ImmunoSEQ software; a few other patients were processed with MiXCR and VDJtools. To correct CD4 versus CD8 sorting errors, sequences present in both subsets at a frequency ratio below 5:1 were removed. CDR3 nucleotide sequences shared between donor and recipient were removed because the origin of such sequences could not be assigned. To count as alloreactive, a clone needed at least 2-fold expansion over unstimulated cells and a minimum CFSE-low frequency of 0.002% (template counts) or 0.001% (read counts). Clones were considered mappable if detected in sequenced pre-transplant spleen, lymph node, or MLR CFSE-low populations of the donor or recipient. The cumulative frequency of alloreactive clones was calculated as a percentage of all sequences, weighted by copy number. Sourced from immuneACCESS, this table was stored by TCRdb with only in-frame sequences that have V and J called. A share of the clones is absent; for the studies checked, an unresolved V gene accounts for under half, and the remainder has no known explanation. Clone size and the V and J calls come from that table; the DNA yielded D and trimming. The sample profile shows about 51,000 clones; roughly 96% of them were found once. Approximately 0.21% of the sample rests with the top ten.

This record belongs to a study of graft-versus-host responses after intestinal transplantation (dated by TCRdb to about 2021). Broadly, across the study: The transplants that recipients received were multivisceral, liver-intestinal, or isolated intestinal. Every recipient was given anti-thymocyte globulin induction, then maintenance tacrolimus and steroids for about three years. After intestinal transplantation, graft-versus-host and host-versus-graft alloreactive T cell clones in the graft, circulation and bone marrow were tracked using bulk TCR-beta CDR3 sequencing. Alloreactive clones were identified by sequencing pre-transplant mixed lymphocyte reaction products and comparing these products with unstimulated pre-transplant donor and recipient T cells. A cohort of more than 20 intestinal transplant recipients, including one retransplant, was enrolled, and a few patients lacking pretransplant specimens were excluded. Donor T cell macrochimerism was defined as a peak of at least 4% donor T cells among recipient peripheral blood mononuclear cells. Instead of going to the commercial service, samples from three later patients were sequenced in-house on an Illumina MiSeq and processed with MiXCR.

Beyond this particular receptor, the publication reports: In patients with donor T cell macrochimerism, the allografts had high GvH to HvG T cell clonal ratios. The relatively low number and heterogeneity of intestinal transplant patients limited the conclusions. Early after transplant, peak levels of circulating GvH clones were associated with declines in HvG clones. GvH clones were detected in recipient bone marrow, and some of these GvH clones were observed earlier in ileal mucosa or blood, consistent with an intestinal mucosal origin.

In the paper's terms, the time point label means: cells obtained before transplantation from donor or recipient. CD3+CD4+ and CD3+CD8+ populations were FACS-sorted from unstimulated pre-transplant donor and recipient cells taken from spleen or lymph nodes. This TCR came from a human donor who was the organ donor for an intestinal transplant. This receptor chain uses TRBV30 and TRBJ1-1; 7 bases in between match TRBD1. This material consisted of unstimulated CD8+ T cells sorted from spleen or lymph node cells, taken before transplant. The nucleotides are TGTGCCGGAGACGGACAGGTAGGGGGCACTGAAGCTTTCTTT. This gives the protein CAGDGQVGGTEAFF.